This entry describes one T cell receptor beta chain. What it binds is unknown. V was trimmed by 10 bases and J by 8 bases, leaving 17 bases between them. The CDR3 sequence is 13 residues long. Germline lookup yields CDR1 MNHEY and CDR2 SVGAGI. The data originate from a study of cytomegalovirus exposure and HLA in healthy donors. Study results and caveats: According to a subsequent analysis, TCR clusters from the first cohort were inclined to appear together in the roughly 110 validation repertoires. Most TCR sequences showed up rarely, but some public TCRs showed up in many donors.

Using immunoSEQ multiplex PCR, the repertoire was profiled, and TCRdb retains in-frame clones only, with some absent. The repertoire holds tens of thousands of clones, with around nine tenths as singletons. The donors were members of the roughly 130-subject validation cohort (separate from the approximately 670-subject first cohort). Sequencing was carried out using PBMCs. The gene calls are TRBV6-5 and TRBJ2-2; D perhaps matches TRBD2 (5 bases). The sequence came from a man younger than 30 in good health and CMV-seronegative. In DNA, the CDR3 is TGTGCCATAAGACAAGGACTCGTTGGGGAGCTGTTTTTT. This gives the protein CAIRQGLVGELFF.